This note documents a single TCR beta chain sequence. The sample holds a few counts of this clone. Its specific antigen is unknown. Per-nucleotide qualities are absent, and no much larger clonotype sits a single base away. The sample comes from a study of blood T cell repertoires in COVID-19 (dated by TCRdb to about 2020). Concerning the study at large: Collaborator samples came from the United States, Italy and Spain and covered acute and convalescent phases of COVID-19. The material from the prospective study consisted of cDNA or gDNA derived from T cells, B-cell-depleted T cells, or PBMCs. Deeply sampled blood TCRbeta repertoires from subjects exposed to, actively infected with, or recovered from COVID-19 were included in the dataset. The repertoires were made available in a free public database intended to serve as a resource for research on the immune response to SARS-CoV-2. Samples came from the ongoing ImmuneRACE study (first 160 participants) plus 1,254 subjects from 6 global collaborators. Sample metadata almost always included a de-identified subject ID, COVID-19 status, age in years and sex. Where HLA class I and class II types were available, the types were taken from metadata supplied by the sample provider, not from assay-based typing.

Measured from the cysteine to the phenylalanine, the CDR3 is 19 residues long. The sequence is cut down to CDR3 DNA, 57 bases in frame from base 1. On the study overall, not on this receptor specifically: The quantity of clinical and demographic metadata differed by source and by participant and was supplied without curation.

A second Seattle source provided samples from volunteer blood donors who had recovered from COVID-19. Whole blood was collected in K2EDTA tubes by collaborating institutions according to the institutions' own protocols. Collaborator samples were shipped for TCRbeta analysis as frozen whole blood, isolated PBMCs, or DNA extracted from either sample type. The immunoSEQ Assay, a bias-controlled multiplex PCR, was used to amplify TCRbeta CDR3 regions from genomic DNA. As for how the authors treated the data: The number of nucleated cells in each sample was estimated from the amplification of reference gene primers within the assay. Sequence reads were collapsed and filtered to measure the absolute abundance of every unique TCRbeta CDR3 rearrangement. For each sample, productive Simpson clonality was calculated as the square root of Simpson's diversity index across productive rearrangements. TCRdb took this table from immuneACCESS and kept in-frame rearrangements with V and J called. Such tables lack part of the clones; where checked against another copy, unresolved V genes explain under half of the gap, and the rest is unexplained. That table gives V, J and clone size, and the DNA gave D and trimming. Recorded for this sample are fewer than 200,000 clones; roughly 84% of them occurred a single time. In total, the top ten clones hold about 1.2% of the sample.

The clonotype comes from a man aged 55-75 years who had recovered from COVID-19. Sequencing used peripheral blood. The chain uses TRBV21-1 and TRBJ1-1; the D call TRBD1 from the table was never checked on the DNA. TRBV21-1 is termed a pseudogene. In nucleotide form, the sequence is TGTGCCAGCAGCAAATCATTACATCAGTACGAGGGACAGCACACTGAAGCTTTCTTT. Translation gives CASSKSLHQYEGQHTEAFF.